The 13 T cell receptor beta chains below come from one sample, sequenced in a study of blood T cell repertoires in COVID-19. The assay was immunoSEQ multiplex PCR, and TCRdb's table has in-frame clones only and misses some. The table records about 250,000 clones, 84% of them present only once. What was sequenced was PBMCs or T cells enriched from blood (not recorded which). The source of these receptors is a man aged 50 to 59 who had recovered from COVID-19.

V is TRBV9 and J is TRBJ1-5; 12 positions agree with TRBD1. From germline, CDR1 is SGDLS and CDR2 YYNGEE. This CDR3 is built from 14 residues. The V gene end was trimmed by 5 bases and the J gene end by 7 bases; junction bases not matched to a gene: 4. CDR3 sequence (DNA): TGTGCCAGCAGTGGGACAGGGGGCACCCAGCCCCAGCATTTT. Translating gives CASSGTGGTQPQHF.

The chain couples TRBV3-1 (or the pseudogene TRBV3-2) to TRBJ2-5, with 9 positions matching TRBD1. Germline trimming cut 1 base from V and 2 bases from J; bases unmatched to any gene: 2. The CDR3 has 15 residues. CDR1 LGHDT and CDR2 YNNKEL come from the germline V gene (reference sequence). CDR3 bases: TGTGCCAGCAGCCAAGGACAGGGGGTACAAGAGACCCAGTACTTC. This translates into CASSQGQGVQETQYF.

The CDR3 reads CASSQVGLANEAFF. In DNA, the CDR3 is TGTGCCAGCAGCCAAGTAGGATTAGCTAATGAAGCTTTCTTT. V gene TRBV3-1 (or the pseudogene TRBV3-2) combines with J gene TRBJ1-1, with D uncertain. V lost 1 base, J lost 7 bases, and 13 bases lay in between. The CDR3 sequence is 14 residues long. Per germline, CDR1 LGHDT and CDR2 YNNKEL (reference sequence).

The chain carries TRBV5-1 and TRBJ1-4, with TRBD1 matching over 7 bases. V was pared by 6 bases and J by 8 bases, with 13 bases of the junction left unmatched. CDR1 and CDR2 from the germline V gene are SGHRS and YFSETQ. CDR3 length equals 15 residues. CDR3 sequence: CASKQGTALGEKLFF. DNA for the CDR3: TGCGCCAGCAAGCAAGGGACAGCACTTGGCGAAAAACTGTTTTTT.

This clone was observed a few times. CDR3 loop: CASSQASLAGSIGELFF. The CDR3, as DNA: TGCGCCAGCAGCCAAGCGTCACTAGCGGGAAGCATCGGGGAGCTGTTTTTT. V gene TRBV4-3 combines with J gene TRBJ2-2; TRBD2 matches at 10 bases. This CDR3 contains 17 residues. Per the germline V gene, CDR1 is LGHNA and CDR2 is YSLEER. V lost 1 base, J lost 7 bases, and 9 bases stayed unmatched.

This clone was detected a few times. The chain has TRBV5-5 and TRBJ2-5; TRBD2 aligns across 12 bases. Germline trimming cut 2 bases from V and 1 base from J; bases unmatched to any gene: 3. Germline loops: CDR1 SGHKS, CDR2 YYEKEE (reference sequence). The CDR3 totals 16 residues. The CDR3 loop is CASSFLAGGAQETQYF. The DNA of the CDR3 is TGTGCCAGCAGCTTTCTAGCGGGGGGGGCCCAAGAGACCCAGTACTTC.

The chain recombines TRBV7-9 with TRBJ2-7, with D uncertain. The CDR3 has 14 amino acids. Germline CDR1 SEHNR, CDR2 FQNEAQ (reference sequence). V was pared by 5 bases and J by 6 bases, with 17 bases between. The CDR3 sequence: CASSLAGSAGEQYF. For the CDR3, the DNA is TGTGCCAGCAGCCTCGCCGGGTCGGCCGGCGAGCAGTACTTC.

This sequence joins TRBV7-9 and TRBJ2-7; 13 bases match TRBD2. The CDR3 is 18 amino acids. Germline-derived CDR1 and CDR2 are SEHNR and FQNEAQ (reference sequence). The V gene end was trimmed by 5 bases and the J gene end by 0 bases; junction bases not matched to a gene: 10. This chain's CDR3 is CASSPVPGTSGDSYEQYF. As DNA, the CDR3 is TGTGCCAGCAGCCCCGTCCCCGGGACTAGCGGGGACTCCTACGAGCAGTACTTC.

The rearrangement joins TRBV7-9 to TRBJ2-3; 10 positions match TRBD1. Germline loops: CDR1 SEHNR, CDR2 FQNEAQ (reference sequence). The ends lost 1 base at V and 4 bases at J; junction bases unmatched: 2. The CDR3 spans 15 residues. CDR3 in amino acids: CASSLGGTGADTQYF. CDR3 sequence (DNA): TGTGCCAGCAGCTTAGGTGGGACAGGGGCAGATACGCAGTATTTT.

The chain's CDR3 is CASIQGPTNEKLFF. The CDR3 bases are TGCGCCAGCATCCAGGGGCCAACTAATGAAAAACTGTTTTTT. The rearrangement uses TRBV23-1 and TRBJ1-4, with D tentatively TRBD1 (6 bases). TRBV23-1 is flagged as an ORF with uncertain function. V was shortened by 7 bases and J by 0 bases, with 9 bases between the two germline ends. This CDR3 has 14 amino acids.

The genes are TRBV5-6 and TRBJ2-2; the D gene is possibly TRBD1 (5 bases). The CDR3 covers 13 residues. The germline V and J ends were trimmed by 4 bases and 5 bases, with 9 bases remaining between them. Per the germline V gene, CDR1 is SGHDT and CDR2 is YYEEEE. The CDR3 DNA is TGTGCCAGCAGCGCCGACAGAACCGGGGAGCTGTTTTTT. It is translated as CASSADRTGELFF.

This clone has just a few counts. V is TRBV5-1 and J is TRBJ1-1; TRBD1 is a possible D gene (5 bases). The CDR3 totals 11 residues. The germline CDR1 and CDR2 sequences are SGHRS and YFSETQ. V shed 7 bases and J shed 2 bases, with 6 bases lying between them. CDR3 DNA: TGCGCCAGCCGGACAAACACTGAAGCTTTCTTT. Amino acids: CASRTNTEAFF.

In this sample, this clone turned up a few times. The V gene is TRBV6-5, the J gene TRBJ1-5; 7 positions match TRBD1. CDR1 and CDR2 from the germline V gene are MNHEY and SVGAGI. Trimming cost V 6 bases and J 3 bases; bases outside gene matches: 8. The CDR3 covers 15 residues. CDR3 coding DNA: TGTGCCAGCAGCCCCGCAGGGGGAAACAATCAGCCCCAGCATTTT. This sequence encodes CASSPAGGNNQPQHF.